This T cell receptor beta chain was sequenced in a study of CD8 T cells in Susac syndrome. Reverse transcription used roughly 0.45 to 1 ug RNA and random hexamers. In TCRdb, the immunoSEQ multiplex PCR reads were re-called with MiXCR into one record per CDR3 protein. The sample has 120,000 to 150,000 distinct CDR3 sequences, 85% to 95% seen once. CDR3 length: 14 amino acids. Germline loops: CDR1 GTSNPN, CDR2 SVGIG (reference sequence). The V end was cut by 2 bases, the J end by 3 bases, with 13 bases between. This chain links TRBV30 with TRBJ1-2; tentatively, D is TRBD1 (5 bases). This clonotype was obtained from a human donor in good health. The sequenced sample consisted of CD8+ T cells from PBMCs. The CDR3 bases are TGTGCCTGGAGTCTCTCGGCGGGGGACTATGGCTACACCTTC. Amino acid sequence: CAWSLSAGDYGYTF.